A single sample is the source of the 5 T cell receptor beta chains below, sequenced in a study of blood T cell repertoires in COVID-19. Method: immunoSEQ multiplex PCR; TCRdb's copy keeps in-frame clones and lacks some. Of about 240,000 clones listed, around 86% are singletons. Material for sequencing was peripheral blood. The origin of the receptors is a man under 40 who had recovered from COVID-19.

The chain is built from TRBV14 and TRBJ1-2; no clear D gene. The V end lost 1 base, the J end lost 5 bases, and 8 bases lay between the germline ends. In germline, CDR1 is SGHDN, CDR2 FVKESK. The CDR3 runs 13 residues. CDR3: CASSQVALYGYTF. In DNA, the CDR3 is TGTGCCAGCAGCCAAGTGGCCCTTTATGGCTACACCTTC.

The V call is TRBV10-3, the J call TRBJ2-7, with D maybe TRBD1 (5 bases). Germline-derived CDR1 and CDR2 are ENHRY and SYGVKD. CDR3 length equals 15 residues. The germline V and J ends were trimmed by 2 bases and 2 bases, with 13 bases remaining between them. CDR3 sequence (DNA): TGTGCCATCAGTGAGGGGGCGGCGTTAACCTACGAGCAGTACTTC. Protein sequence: CAISEGAALTYEQYF.

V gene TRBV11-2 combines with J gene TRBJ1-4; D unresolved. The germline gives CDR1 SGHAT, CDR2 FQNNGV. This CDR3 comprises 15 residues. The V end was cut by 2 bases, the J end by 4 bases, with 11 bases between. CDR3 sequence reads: CASSLTYRYNEKLFF. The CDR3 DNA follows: TGTGCCAGCAGCTTAACGTACAGATATAATGAAAAACTGTTTTTT.

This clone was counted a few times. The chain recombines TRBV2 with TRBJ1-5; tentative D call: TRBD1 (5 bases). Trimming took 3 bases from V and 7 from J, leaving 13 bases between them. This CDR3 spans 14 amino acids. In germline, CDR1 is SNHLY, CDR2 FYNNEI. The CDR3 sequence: CASSDVSREQPQHF. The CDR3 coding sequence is TGTGCCAGCAGTGATGTGTCCAGGGAACAGCCCCAGCATTTT.

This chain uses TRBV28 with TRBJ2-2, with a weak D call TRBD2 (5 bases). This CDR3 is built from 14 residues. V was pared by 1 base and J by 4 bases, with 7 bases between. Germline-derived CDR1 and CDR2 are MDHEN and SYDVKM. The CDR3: CASSLYGVTGELFF. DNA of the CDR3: TGTGCCAGCAGTTTATACGGGGTCACCGGGGAGCTGTTTTTT.